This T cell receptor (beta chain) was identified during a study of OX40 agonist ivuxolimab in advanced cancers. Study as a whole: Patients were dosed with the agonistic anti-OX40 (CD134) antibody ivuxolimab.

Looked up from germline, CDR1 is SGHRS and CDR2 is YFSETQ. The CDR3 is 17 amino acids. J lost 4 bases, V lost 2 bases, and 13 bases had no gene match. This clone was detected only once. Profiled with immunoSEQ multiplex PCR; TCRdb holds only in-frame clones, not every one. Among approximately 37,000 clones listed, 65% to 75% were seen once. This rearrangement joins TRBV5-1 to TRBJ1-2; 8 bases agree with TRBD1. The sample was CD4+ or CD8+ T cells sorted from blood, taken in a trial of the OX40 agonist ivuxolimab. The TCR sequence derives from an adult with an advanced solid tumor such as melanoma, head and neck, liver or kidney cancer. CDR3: CASSFSTGDVAGYGYTF. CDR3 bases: TGCGCCAGCAGCTTCTCGACAGGGGATGTGGCTGGCTATGGCTACACCTTC.